These T cell receptor beta chains were read from a single sample in a study of blood T cell repertoires in COVID-19. Libraries were prepared by immunoSEQ multiplex PCR; TCRdb keeps only in-frame clonotypes and omits some of them. The data show approximately 260,000 clones, 84% seen once. Sequences were obtained from PBMCs or T cells enriched from blood (not recorded which). The receptors derive from a man in his fifties who had recovered from COVID-19. Both conserved end residues are part of each CDR3. A D gene is named only where the DNA matches it firmly. Where a row states a size, it is once, few, many or the class of an expanded clone; other rows omit it.

TGTGCCTGGAGTCACCCGGGACTAGCTGGGCCTGCAGATACGCAGTATTTT CAWSHPGLAGPADTQYF TRBD2 TRBJ2-3 . TRBV30
TGTGCCAGCTCACAAGGGACAGGGGTCACTGAAGCTTTCTTT CASSQGTGVTEAFF TRBD1 TRBJ1-1 once TRBV18
TGCGCCAGCAGTGACCCGACTGGGGAGCAGTTCTTC CASSDPTGEQFF . TRBJ2-1 once TRBV10-2
TGTGCCAGCAGCTTTGGGGCGGCTACTGAAGCTTTCTTT CASSFGAATEAFF . TRBJ1-1 . TRBV7-3
TGTGCCAGTAGTTCCGGACAGGGGGTGAACACTGAAGCTTTCTTT CASSSGQGVNTEAFF TRBD1 TRBJ1-1 . TRBV19
TGTGCCAGCAGTTTATTCGTCCGCACAGATACGCAGTATTTT CASSLFVRTDTQYF . TRBJ2-3 once TRBV28
TGTGCCAGCAGGACAGGGGGTAGCAATCAGCCCCAGCATTTT CASRTGGSNQPQHF TRBD1 TRBJ1-5 few TRBV2
TGTGCCTGGAGTACGCCGGGGGGGCGACAAGAGACCCAGTACTTC CAWSTPGGRQETQYF TRBD2 TRBJ2-5 few TRBV30
TGTGCCAGTAGTGCCCTTAGCGGGAGAGGGTCCAATGAGCAGTTCTTC CASSALSGRGSNEQFF TRBD2 TRBJ2-1 . TRBV19
TGTGCCAGCAGCAACAGAAGACAGGGCTCCGGAAACACCATATATTTT CASSNRRQGSGNTIYF TRBD1 TRBJ1-3 . TRBV11-1
TGTGCCATCAGTGAGGGGACAGGGAGATCCTATAATTCACCCCTCCACTTT CAISEGTGRSYNSPLHF TRBD1 TRBJ1-6 . TRBV10-3
TGTGCCAGCAGCGTAGCGAATGGACTCGAGCAGTACTTC CASSVANGLEQYF . TRBJ2-7 . TRBV9
TGTGCCAGTAGTCCAGGACAGGGGCCCCACTACACCTTC CASSPGQGPHYTF TRBD1 TRBJ1-2 . TRBV19
TGTGCCACCAGCAAGGGGGTACGGGAGACCCAGTACTTC CATSKGVRETQYF . TRBJ2-5 . TRBV15
TGTGCCAGCATCCCGGGAGCTAACACTGAAGCTTTCTTT CASIPGANTEAFF . TRBJ1-1 . TRBV6-5
TGTGCCAGCAGTAACGACAGGATCTCTGGAAACACCATATATTTT CASSNDRISGNTIYF . TRBJ1-3 . TRBV6-5
TGTGCCAGCAGTTCGGGAATCGGTGGATTCTACGAGCAGTACTTC CASSSGIGGFYEQYF . TRBJ2-7 . TRBV27
TGCGCCAGCAGCTCGACTAGTTTTGCTAGCACAGATACGCAGTATTTT CASSSTSFASTDTQYF . TRBJ2-3 . TRBV5-1
TGCGCCAGCAGCCAAGACCCTAGCGGGAGAAGCACAGATACGCAGTATTTT CASSQDPSGRSTDTQYF TRBD2 TRBJ2-3 . TRBV4-3
TGTGCCAGCAGCTTAGGGGACAGCAGGACCAATGAGCAGTTCTTC CASSLGDSRTNEQFF TRBD1 TRBJ2-1 . TRBV7-9
TGTGCCAGCAGTCGGACAGGGTTCCAGCCCCAGCATTTT CASSRTGFQPQHF TRBD1 TRBJ1-5 . TRBV12-3/TRBV12-4
TGTGCCAGCTCACCGATCACAGGGACTAGCGGAACCTACGAGCAGTACTTC CASSPITGTSGTYEQYF TRBD2 TRBJ2-7 . TRBV18
TGCGCCAGCAGCTTCAACCTTGGACAGGGCACAGATACGCAGTATTTT CASSFNLGQGTDTQYF TRBD1 TRBJ2-3 . TRBV5-1
TGTGCCAGCTCGATCGGACAGGGGATGGCCTACGAGCAGTACTTC CASSIGQGMAYEQYF TRBD1 TRBJ2-7 . TRBV18
TGCGCCAGCAGCCAACCCCGGGGGGGCGCGGGCTATGGCTACACCTTC CASSQPRGGAGYGYTF . TRBJ1-2 . TRBV4-1
TGTGCCAGCAGCGGCCTGGGGGCGGGAGTTTGGGCAGATACGCAGTATTTT CASSGLGAGVWADTQYF . TRBJ2-3 . TRBV2
TGCGCCAGCAGCTCAGGACTAGCGGGGGGATCCGCTAGCACAGATACGCAGTATTTT CASSSGLAGGSASTDTQYF TRBD2 TRBJ2-3 . TRBV5-1
TGCGCCAGCAGCCCGGATGGCAGGGTGAACACTGAAGCTTTCTTT CASSPDGRVNTEAFF . TRBJ1-1 . TRBV5-1
TGCGCCAGCAGCTTGGAACATGGCACAGATACGCAGTATTTT CASSLEHGTDTQYF . TRBJ2-3 . TRBV5-1
TGTGCCAGCCAGACAGGCCCGGATGAGCAGTACTTC CASQTGPDEQYF . TRBJ2-7 . TRBV6-5
TGTGCTAGTGGTCAAGGACTAGCGGGAGGCACAGATACGCAGTATTTT CASGQGLAGGTDTQYF TRBD2 TRBJ2-3 once TRBV12-5
TGCGCCAGCAGCTTGGCCGAGGGGGCGAACACCGGGGAGCTGTTTTTT CASSLAEGANTGELFF . TRBJ2-2 . TRBV5-1
TGTGCCAGCAGCCAGGGTGGACTAGCGGGGTATGAGACCCAGTACTTC CASSQGGLAGYETQYF TRBD2 TRBJ2-5 . TRBV3-1/TRBV3-2
TGTGCCAGCAGTCTAGCGGGATCCACCGGGGAGCTGTTTTTT CASSLAGSTGELFF TRBD2 TRBJ2-2 . TRBV11-2
TGTGCCATCAGCGACCGGGACAGATCCTACGAGCAGTACTTC CAISDRDRSYEQYF TRBD1 TRBJ2-7 . TRBV10-3
TGTGCCAGCAGCTTTACAGCTGTAAACACTGAAGCTTTCTTT CASSFTAVNTEAFF . TRBJ1-1 . TRBV7-3
TGTGCCAGCGGTAGCGCCGATACGCAGTATTTT CASGSADTQYF . TRBJ2-3 . TRBV3-1/TRBV3-2
TGCGCCAGCAGCTTACGGACTAGCGGGGGCACAGATACGCAGTATTTT CASSLRTSGGTDTQYF TRBD2 TRBJ2-3 . TRBV5-1
TGTGCCTGGAGTGGGAGGGGTCATGGCTACACCTTC CAWSGRGHGYTF . TRBJ1-2 . TRBV30
TGTGCCAGCAGCGAAGCTAGGGGCTACACCTTC CASSEARGYTF . TRBJ1-2 . TRBV3-1/TRBV3-2
TGTGCCAACAGCTTAGGCGCGACCGGGACAGGGAGCGGCTACACCTTC CANSLGATGTGSGYTF TRBD1 TRBJ1-2 . TRBV11-2
TGTGCCAGCAGCCAAGATCGTCAGCCCCAGCATTTT CASSQDRQPQHF . TRBJ1-5 . TRBV3-1/TRBV3-2
TGTGCCAGCTCACCATTCGGGGGGACCGGGGCCTTC CASSPFGGTGAF . TRBJ1-2 . TRBV18
TGCAGTGCTAGGGAGTGGGAAGCTTTCTTT CSAREWEAFF . TRBJ1-1 . TRBV20-1
TGTGCCAGCGTCGACAGGGTTGCCTACGAGCAGTACTTC CASVDRVAYEQYF TRBD1 TRBJ2-7 . TRBV10-3
TGTGCCAGCAGCCAAGCGGGACTAGCGAGCGGGGAGCTGTTTTTT CASSQAGLASGELFF TRBD2 TRBJ2-2 . TRBV4-2
TGTGCCACTCGGACTGTTGGGAACACCATATATTTT CATRTVGNTIYF . TRBJ1-3 . TRBV6-5
TGTGCCAGCAGTGAATCTGTGCCCGGTAACACCATATATTTT CASSESVPGNTIYF . TRBJ1-3 . TRBV6-1
TGCAGTGCTAGTGTGGGGGCCACTGAAGCTTTCTTT CSASVGATEAFF . TRBJ1-1 . TRBV20-1
TGTGCCAGCAGTTCCCTTCGGGGTACCTACGAGCAGTACTTC CASSSLRGTYEQYF . TRBJ2-7 . TRBV6-2/TRBV6-3